These T cell receptor beta chains were read from a single sample in a study of blood T cell repertoires in COVID-19. Here immunoSEQ multiplex PCR was the method, and the copy in TCRdb shows in-frame clones only, minus some. This sample carries more than 85,000 clones, nearly 90% of them seen once, and the ten largest clones take more than 4%. Sequencing input: peripheral blood. Receptor source: a human donor in a cohort sampled during active COVID-19. CDR3s include the opening cysteine and the closing phenylalanine or tryptophan. A D gene is named only where the DNA matches it firmly. Expanded clones get a size class; other rows say once, few or many, or leave the size out.

. | TRBJ2-7 | TRBV19 | . | CASRRTVTSYEQYF | TGTGCCAGTCGGCGGACAGTTACATCCTACGAGCAGTACTTC
TRBD1 | TRBJ2-5 | TRBV5-5 | . | CASSLGGTGGETQYF | TGTGCCAGCAGCTTGGGGGGGACAGGGGGAGAGACCCAGTACTTC
TRBD1 | TRBJ1-1 | TRBV7-9 | . | CASSLSGQHMNTEAFF | TGTGCCAGCAGCTTATCGGGACAGCATATGAACACTGAAGCTTTCTTT
. | TRBJ1-5 | TRBV6-2/TRBV6-3 | . | CASSYERAGALYSNQPQHF | TGTGCCAGCAGTTACGAGAGGGCAGGGGCCCTATATAGCAATCAGCCCCAGCATTTT
TRBD2 | TRBJ2-1 | TRBV7-9 | once | CASSPPGLAGGPHEQFF | TGTGCCAGCAGCCCCCCTGGGCTAGCGGGAGGGCCCCATGAGCAGTTCTTC
. | TRBJ2-3 | TRBV11-2 | . | CASSSAPTADTQYF | TGTGCCAGCAGCTCTGCTCCTACGGCAGATACGCAGTATTTT
TRBD2 | TRBJ2-7 | TRBV6-5 | . | CATAASGPYEQYF | TGTGCCACCGCGGCTAGCGGACCTTACGAGCAGTACTTC
TRBD2 | TRBJ2-1 | TRBV19 | once | CASRPLRGGSYNEQFF | TGTGCCAGTAGACCCCTACGGGGGGGCTCCTACAATGAGCAGTTCTTC
TRBD2 | TRBJ2-1 | TRBV7-2 | . | CASSYYGTSSNEQFF | TGTGCCAGCAGCTATTATGGGACTAGCAGCAATGAGCAGTTCTTC
. | TRBJ2-6 | TRBV19 | . | CASRDGPSGANVLTF | TGTGCCAGCCGGGATGGCCCCTCTGGGGCCAACGTCCTGACTTTC
TRBD2 | TRBJ2-7 | TRBV10-3 | once | CAISEPGGAEQYF | TGTGCCATCAGTGAGCCCGGGGGGGCGGAGCAGTACTTC
TRBD1 | TRBJ2-5 | TRBV7-2 | . | CASSFVQGETQYF | TGTGCCAGCAGCTTCGTACAGGGGGAGACCCAGTACTTC
. | TRBJ2-7 | TRBV29-1 | . | CSVGQSSYEQYF | TGCAGCGTTGGACAGAGTTCCTACGAGCAGTACTTC
TRBD1 | TRBJ1-1 | TRBV11-2 | . | CASSFSTGLNTEAFF | TGTGCCAGCAGCTTCTCGACAGGGCTGAACACTGAAGCTTTCTTT
. | TRBJ1-4 | TRBV5-5 | . | CASSLGPGRNEKLFF | TGTGCCAGCAGCTTGGGTCCAGGGAGGAATGAAAAACTGTTTTTT
. | TRBJ2-1 | TRBV11-1 | . | CASSFPRSGEQFF | TGTGCCAGCAGCTTCCCGAGGAGCGGTGAGCAGTTCTTC
. | TRBJ1-5 | TRBV6-2/TRBV6-3 | few | CASSALRVNQPQHF | TGTGCCAGCAGCGCGTTACGGGTCAATCAGCCCCAGCATTTT
TRBD1 | TRBJ1-1 | TRBV25-1 | . | CASSDSLGGGDTEAFF | TGTGCCAGCAGTGACTCCCTCGGAGGGGGCGACACTGAAGCTTTCTTT
. | TRBJ1-4 | TRBV5-6 | . | CASSTNPGATNEKLFF | TGTGCCAGCAGCACTAATCCAGGGGCAACTAATGAAAAACTGTTTTTT
. | TRBJ1-5 | TRBV6-5 | . | CASNIADAQHF | TGTGCCAGCAACATTGCGGATGCCCAGCATTTT
. | TRBJ2-1 | TRBV5-6 | . | CASSINRVPFF | TGTGCCAGCAGCATTAACAGGGTCCCGTTCTTC
. | TRBJ2-3 | TRBV29-1 | . | CSGFVRDSTDTQYF | TGCAGCGGATTCGTCAGGGATAGCACAGATACGCAGTATTTT
. | TRBJ2-1 | TRBV2 | once | CASSELSYNEQFF | TGTGCCAGCAGTGAACTTTCGTACAATGAGCAGTTCTTC
. | TRBJ1-1 | TRBV5-1 | . | CASSLVAGATNTEAFF | TGCGCCAGCAGCTTGGTGGCAGGGGCTACGAACACTGAAGCTTTCTTT
. | TRBJ2-2 | TRBV2 | once | CASSGDTGELFF | TGTGCCAGCTCGGGGGATACCGGGGAGCTGTTTTTT
TRBD1 | TRBJ2-1 | TRBV7-8 | once | CASSPEPRDRINEQFF | TGTGCCAGCAGCCCAGAGCCCCGGGACAGGATCAATGAGCAGTTCTTC
. | TRBJ2-1 | TRBV10-1 | . | CASSGGDPWAEQFF | TGCGCCAGCAGTGGGGGGGACCCCTGGGCTGAGCAGTTCTTC
TRBD1 | TRBJ2-2 | TRBV2 | . | CASSRSGTGHTGELFF | TGTGCCAGCAGTCGATCCGGGACAGGTCACACCGGGGAGCTGTTTTTT
TRBD1 | TRBJ2-1 | TRBV6-5 | . | CASSYQGQGLDEQFF | TGTGCCAGCAGTTACCAGGGACAGGGGTTGGATGAGCAGTTCTTC
. | TRBJ1-2 | TRBV5-1 | . | CASSLAGQGNYGYTF | TGCGCCAGCAGCTTGGCCGGTCAGGGCAATTATGGCTACACCTTC
TRBD1 | TRBJ2-1 | TRBV6-5 | . | CASSYAGTVYNEQFF | TGTGCCAGCAGTTACGCCGGGACAGTCTACAATGAGCAGTTCTTC
TRBD2 | TRBJ2-5 | TRBV20-1 | . | CSASAGLAGVETQYF | TGCAGTGCTAGTGCAGGACTAGCGGGAGTGGAGACCCAGTACTTC
TRBD2 | TRBJ2-7 | TRBV28 | . | CASSLRGLGNYEQYF | TGTGCCAGCAGTTTAAGGGGACTAGGAAACTACGAGCAGTACTTC
. | TRBJ1-2 | TRBV19 | . | CASSMVGQYGYTF | TGTGCCAGTAGTATGGTCGGACAGTATGGCTACACCTTC
TRBD1 | TRBJ2-1 | TRBV6-2/TRBV6-3 | . | CASSDSRTGLINEQFF | TGTGCCAGCAGTGACTCCAGGACAGGGCTCATAAATGAGCAGTTCTTC
. | TRBJ2-7 | TRBV6-1 | . | CASSESGLDEQYF | TGTGCCAGCAGTGAATCAGGGTTGGACGAGCAGTACTTC
. | TRBJ1-1 | TRBV2 | . | CARLGHLNTEAFF | TGTGCCAGGTTGGGACATTTGAACACTGAAGCTTTCTTT
. | TRBJ2-7 | TRBV10-3 | . | CAISESRDNPREQYF | TGTGCCATCAGTGAGTCCCGGGATAACCCGCGCGAGCAGTACTTC
. | TRBJ1-5 | TRBV2 | few | CASSERRWPQHF | TGTGCCAGCAGTGAACGCCGGTGGCCCCAGCATTTT
. | TRBJ2-7 | TRBV15 | . | CATSPERGGVNYF | TGTGCCACCAGCCCAGAGAGGGGGGGGGTCAATTACTTC